Shown below are 19 T cell receptor beta chains from a single sample sequenced in a study of blood T cell repertoires in COVID-19. Clones were sequenced by immunoSEQ multiplex PCR, and TCRdb holds only the in-frame ones, with some missing. The profile covers a few hundred thousand clones, with approximately 84% appearing a single time and over 9.5% taken by the ten largest. Sequenced material: PBMCs or T cells enriched from blood (not recorded which). The receptors stem from a woman between 18 and 29 years old who had recovered from COVID-19.

CDR3 amino acids: CASSLLAGSTDTQYF. CDR3 nucleotides: TGTGCCAGCAGCTTATTGGCGGGAAGCACAGATACGCAGTATTTT. The chain links TRBV11-2 to TRBJ2-3; D is possibly TRBD2 (6 bases). The CDR3 extends over 15 amino acids. Germline CDR1 reads SGHAT; CDR2 reads FQNNGV. Trimming left V 2 bases short and J 0 bases short, with 9 bases between.

This sequence joins TRBV19 and TRBJ1-2, with D tentatively TRBD1 (6 bases). V dropped 6 bases and J dropped 2 bases, with 13 bases sitting between them. Looked up from germline, CDR1 is LNHDA and CDR2 is SQIVND (reference sequence). The CDR3 extends over 14 amino acids. In nucleotides, the CDR3 is TGTGCCAGTAGCCCCGGGGACAAAAACTATGGCTACACCTTC. It yields the protein CASSPGDKNYGYTF.

The chain links TRBV2 to TRBJ2-5; TRBD1 aligns across 7 bases. CDR3 size: 12 residues. With V trimmed by 8 bases and J by 4 bases, 4 bases remained unmatched. CDR1 and CDR2 (germline): SNHLY, FYNNEI. CDR3 protein: CASLRGLETQYF. CDR3 DNA: TGTGCCAGCCTCAGGGGGTTAGAGACCCAGTACTTC. Full variable domain (rest looked up from reference TRBV2 and TRBJ2-5): EPEVTQTPSHQVTQMGQEVILRCVPISNHLYFYWYRQILGQKVEFLVSFYNNEISEKSEIFDDQFSVERPDGSNFTLKIRSTKLEDSAMYFCASLRGLETQYFGPGTRLLVL.

This clone was recorded once. The chain recombines TRBV19 with TRBJ1-2; the D is unclear. The CDR3 consists of 11 residues. The V gene lost 1 base and the J gene lost 7 bases, with 4 bases spanning the gap. Germline CDR1 and CDR2: LNHDA and SQIVND (reference sequence). The DNA for the CDR3 is TGTGCCAGTAGTATAGCGTTTGGCTACACCTTC. This sequence encodes CASSIAFGYTF. The full variable domain, in which reference TRBV19 and TRBJ1-2 provide the parts outside the CDR3, is DGGITQSPKYLFRKEGQNVTLSCEQNLNHDAMYWYRQDPGQGLRLIYYSQIVNDFQKGDIAEGYSVSREKKESFPLTVTSAQKNPTAFYLCASSIAFGYTFGSGTRLTVV.

The CDR3 region is CAISVTPYEQYF. CDR3 nucleotides: TGTGCCATCAGTGTAACTCCTTACGAGCAGTACTTC. This rearrangement joins TRBV10-3 to TRBJ2-7; D is uncertain. Trimming removed 4 bases at V and 4 bases at J, with 8 bases between. Per the germline V gene, CDR1 is ENHRY and CDR2 is SYGVKD. The CDR3 consists of 12 residues.

This chain connects TRBV5-1 to TRBJ1-2; 8 positions match TRBD1. CDR1 and CDR2 (germline): SGHRS, YFSETQ. Trimming cost V 0 bases and J 8 bases; bases outside gene matches: 6. The CDR3 extends over 14 amino acids. The CDR3 loop reads CASSLVAGGEGYTF. The CDR3, as DNA: TGCGCCAGCAGCTTGGTGGCAGGGGGCGAGGGCTACACCTTC.

This clone was counted only a few times. The chain carries TRBV27 and TRBJ2-1, with D possibly being TRBD2 (6 bases). The CDR3 loop spans 14 amino acids. Trimming pared 1 base from V and 6 bases from J, leaving 10 bases between. The germline CDR1 and CDR2 sequences are MNHEY and SMNVEV (reference sequence). CDR3 in amino acids: CASSLWGRSNEQFF. The CDR3 DNA follows: TGTGCCAGCAGTTTATGGGGGAGGAGCAATGAGCAGTTCTTC.

By share, this clone counts as large. The V gene is TRBV19, the J gene TRBJ2-1, with D possibly matching TRBD1 (6 bases). The CDR3 loop spans 15 amino acids. Germline V lookup: CDR1 LNHDA, CDR2 SQIVND (reference sequence). V was shortened by 4 bases and J by 8 bases, with 18 bases between the two germline ends. CDR3 residues: CASSNYREIIHEQFF. DNA of the CDR3: TGTGCCAGTAGTAATTACAGGGAGATAATCCATGAGCAGTTCTTC.

This chain's CDR3 is CASVEVEDEQYF. CDR3 in DNA: TGTGCCAGCGTCGAGGTGGAAGACGAGCAGTACTTC. The gene calls are TRBV2 and TRBJ2-7; D is ambiguous. The CDR3 contains 12 residues. Trimming took off 8 bases at V and 5 bases at J, with 13 bases between the two ends. From germline, CDR1 is SNHLY and CDR2 FYNNEI.

The rearrangement links TRBV7-6 to TRBJ2-1, with 7 bases that match TRBD2. The V segment lost 1 base and the J segment 3 bases; nucleotides outside the gene matches: 9. The germline V gene has CDR1 SGHVS and CDR2 FNYEAQ. This CDR3 has 17 residues. CDR3 residues: CASSLDLPRGDYNEQFF. CDR3 DNA sequence: TGTGCCAGCAGCTTAGACCTCCCCCGGGGGGACTACAATGAGCAGTTCTTC.

The gene calls are TRBV2 and TRBJ2-1, with 12 bases that match TRBD2. The J segment lost 8 bases and the V segment lost 5 bases, leaving 10 bases of the junction unmatched. Per germline, CDR1 SNHLY and CDR2 FYNNEI. This CDR3 comprises 16 residues. The CDR3 DNA follows: TGTGCCAGCAGTCCCGCGGCTAGCGGGGGGGAAGATGAGCAGTTCTTC. Its translation: CASSPAASGGEDEQFF.

This clone showed up just once. The chain uses TRBV2 and TRBJ2-7; 8 bases align to TRBD1. J lost 2 bases, V lost 2 bases, and 5 bases had no gene match. CDR1 and CDR2 from the germline V gene are SNHLY and FYNNEI. The CDR3 runs 15 residues. This CDR3 reads CASSEIGQGPYEQYF. CDR3 bases: TGTGCCAGCAGTGAAATTGGACAGGGACCCTACGAGCAGTACTTC.

V gene TRBV3-1 (or the pseudogene TRBV3-2) combines with J gene TRBJ1-6, with D unresolved. The V gene lost 0 bases and the J gene lost 5 bases, with 8 bases spanning the gap. Germline CDR1 is LGHDT and CDR2 is YNNKEL (reference sequence). The length of the CDR3 is 15 residues. The CDR3 DNA reads TGTGCCAGCAGCCAAGATCCGGGAAATAATTCACCCCTCCACTTT. Its protein is CASSQDPGNNSPLHF.

This CDR3 reads CASSLDINQETQYF. DNA for the CDR3: TGTGCCAGCAGCTTAGACATAAACCAAGAGACCCAGTACTTC. The rearrangement joins TRBV7-8 to TRBJ2-5; D gene ambiguous. The CDR3 length is 14 residues. V lost 1 base and J lost 0, with 6 bases in between. CDR1 and CDR2 (germline): SGHVS, FQNEAQ.

The chain uses TRBV28 and TRBJ1-2; 7 bases are a match to TRBD1. In germline, CDR1 is MDHEN, CDR2 SYDVKM. The trim removed 3 bases at V and 7 bases at J, leaving 8 bases unmatched. The CDR3 length is 14 residues. The CDR3 bases are TGTGCCAGCAGTTTGGGAGAGGGGGCGGGTGGCTACACCTTC. This gives the protein CASSLGEGAGGYTF.

The V gene is TRBV15, the J gene TRBJ2-7, with 9 bases matching TRBD1. CDR3 length: 16 residues. Trimming took 5 bases from V and 2 from J; bases not matched to a gene: 10. Germline-derived CDR1 and CDR2 are LNHNV and YYDKDF (reference sequence). CDR3 nucleotides: TGTGCCACCAGCGTAAACTGGGACAGGGAAACCTACGAGCAGTACTTC. It codes for CATSVNWDRETYEQYF.

This clone was picked up a small number of times. The chain combines TRBV28 with TRBJ1-1; perhaps TRBD1 as D (5 bases). This CDR3 is built from 12 residues. V lost 8 bases, J lost 4 bases, and 11 bases lay in between. The germline V gene encodes CDR1 MDHEN and CDR2 SYDVKM. The CDR3 bases are TGTGCCAGCGGCAGGGATTTCACTGAAGCTTTCTTT. This codes for CASGRDFTEAFF.

J is TRBJ1-3 and V is TRBV15; 9 bases agree with TRBD1. CDR3 size: 16 residues. V was clipped by 0 bases and J by 2 bases; unmatched bases: 2. Germline V CDR1 and CDR2: LNHNV, YYDKDF (reference sequence). In DNA form, the CDR3 reads TGTGCCACCAGCAGAGATTGGACAGGGGCTGGAAACACCATATATTTT. Its translation: CATSRDWTGAGNTIYF.

This sequence joins TRBV9 and TRBJ1-3; 7 bases fit TRBD1. Germline V gives CDR1 SGDLS, CDR2 YYNGEE. The CDR3 runs to 18 residues. V shed 0 bases and J 4 bases; nucleotides not matched to a gene: 13. CDR3 sequence: CASSVDVWDSLSGNTIYF. The CDR3 bases are TGTGCCAGCAGCGTAGACGTTTGGGACAGCCTTTCCGGAAACACCATATATTTT.